This TCR beta chain stems from a study of blood T cell repertoires in COVID-19. The table came from immunoSEQ multiplex PCR; TCRdb's copy has only in-frame clones and leaves some out. Of more than 150,000 clones in the sample, around 87% were seen once. Sequencing was carried out using peripheral blood. The receptor was derived from a man aged 35 to 55 with active or convalescent COVID-19.

The CDR3 sequence is CASSWTGQVYEQYF. The DNA of the CDR3 is TGTGCCAGCAGCTGGACGGGACAGGTCTACGAGCAGTACTTC. The gene calls are TRBV7-8 and TRBJ2-7, with 8 nucleotides matching TRBD1. Per germline, CDR1 SGHVS and CDR2 FQNEAQ. CDR3 length equals 14 residues. V gave up 4 bases and J gave up 3 bases; unmatched junction bases: 5.